The 5 T cell receptor beta chains given below trace back to one sample, sequenced in a study of shared clonotypes between healthy human individuals. Here immunoSEQ multiplex PCR was the method, and the copy in TCRdb shows in-frame clones only, minus some. The table lists about 750,000 clones, around 92% of them singletons, with around 24% in the top ten. Only CD45RO-negative cells positively selected for CCR7 counted as naive CD8 cells, so terminally differentiated effector memory CD45RA+ cells were excluded. Sequencing was carried out using naive CD8+ T cells sorted from blood. The receptors originated from a man aged 25 to 45 in good health.

The chain links TRBV7-9 to TRBJ2-7; D remains unclear. CDR3 length: 14 amino acids. In germline, CDR1 is SEHNR, CDR2 FQNEAQ (reference sequence). V shed 2 bases and J shed 2 bases, with 10 bases lying between them. The CDR3 sequence is CASSLLTQAYEQYF. For the CDR3, the DNA is TGTGCCAGCAGCTTACTAACTCAGGCCTACGAGCAGTACTTC.

The CDR3 protein is CASSVQGDTYEQYF. CDR3 DNA: TGTGCCAGCAGCGTCCAGGGTGATACCTACGAGCAGTACTTC. This sequence joins TRBV9 and TRBJ2-7; tentatively, D is TRBD1 (5 bases). This CDR3 has 14 residues. Trimming cost V 2 bases and J 2 bases, with 11 bases left between them. Germline values: CDR1 SGDLS, CDR2 YYNGEE.

This chain links TRBV10-3 with TRBJ2-2; D may correspond to TRBD1 or TRBD2 (5 bases each). Deletions cut 8 bases from V and 7 bases from J, with 11 bases between. The CDR3 is 12 amino acids. Germline loops: CDR1 ENHRY, CDR2 SYGVKD. CDR3: CAIWGTDGELFF. The DNA for the CDR3 is TGTGCCATCTGGGGGACGGACGGGGAGCTGTTTTTT.

This chain joins TRBV4-1 and TRBJ1-2; D remains unclear. This CDR3 has 15 amino acids. Germline-derived CDR1 and CDR2 are MGHRA and YSYEKL. V lost 0 bases and J 1 base, leaving 9 bases between the germline ends. Here the CDR3 DNA reads TGCGCCAGCAGCCAAGATCACACATATAACTATGGCTACACCTTC. Protein: CASSQDHTYNYGYTF.

A word on this clone: This sequence may be a read error, since a much larger clone differs from it by one base. This chain links TRBV7-9 with TRBJ2-7, with 7 nucleotides matching TRBD1. V gave up 5 bases and J gave up 2 bases; unmatched junction bases: 0. The CDR3 extends over 12 amino acids. Germline assignment: CDR1 SEHNR and CDR2 FQNEAQ (reference sequence). CDR3 DNA sequence: TGTGCCAGCAGCGGGACAGCCTACGAGCAGTACTTC. Protein: CASSGTAYEQYF.